Listed here is a single T cell receptor beta chain. What it binds is not known. Germline assignment: CDR1 SGHTA and CDR2 FQGNSA. This CDR3 region has 14 residues. J was trimmed by 0 bases and V by 5 bases; bases with no gene match: 3. These data are taken from a study of early T cells in non-severe SARS-CoV-2 infection. As for the study in general: Chains were unpaired, as sequencing was done on bulk RNA from unsorted whole blood. Whole-study results and caveats: VDJdb matching skewed toward anti-spike CD8 responses, missing private and CD4 specificities.

cDNA molecules, individually, were tagged with unique molecular identifiers. TCRdb called the 5' RACE reads again in MiXCR, with one record for every CDR3 protein. The table lists 68,000 or so distinct CDR3 sequences, approximately 11% of them singletons. The specimen was whole blood. This clonotype was sampled from an adult who was a healthcare worker with PCR-confirmed SARS-CoV-2 infection or an uninfected control (not recorded which). This sequence joins TRBV7-2 and TRBJ2-7; TRBD1 matches 8 bases. The CDR3 reads CASSGTGSSYEQYF. For the CDR3, the DNA is TGTGCCAGCAGCGGGACAGGTAGCTCCTACGAGCAGTACTTC. The variable domain in full, with the rest retrieved from reference TRBV7-2 and TRBJ2-7, is GAGVSQSPSNKVTEKGKDVELRCDPISGHTALYWYRQSLGQGLEFLIYFQGNSAPDKSGLPSDRFSAERTGGSVSTLTIQRTQQEDSAVYLCASSGTGSSYEQYFGPGTRLTVT.